This paragraph reports one TCR beta chain. It lacks a known antigen. Nothing much larger sits one base from this clone, and base qualities are not available. Counted from cysteine to phenylalanine, this CDR3 has 13 amino acids. Only CDR3 DNA is held: 39 bases, read in frame from base 1. Trimmed from V: 0 bases; trimmed from J: 10 bases; junction bases lacking a gene match: 5. TCRbeta CDR3 regions were amplified from genomic DNA by means of the immunoSEQ Assay, a bias-controlled multiplex PCR. The authors' analysis ran thus. Within the assay, amplification of reference gene primers was used to estimate how many nucleated cells each sample contained. Sequence reads were collapsed and filtered to measure the absolute abundance of every unique TCRbeta CDR3 rearrangement. For each sample, productive Simpson clonality was calculated as the square root of Simpson's diversity index over productive rearrangements. Held by TCRdb, this immuneACCESS table contains in-frame sequences only and omits some clones. Under half of the omission traces to an unresolved V gene where checked; the cause of the rest is unknown. That table supplies the V and J calls and clone size; D and trimming were determined from the DNA. This sample is represented by some 68,000 clones; 89% of them were singletons. 8.2% of the sample is taken by the ten largest.

The data were obtained in a study of blood T cell repertoires in COVID-19 (TCRdb year 2020). For the study in its entirety: The collaborator samples originated in the United States, Italy and Spain and spanned the acute and convalescent phases of COVID-19. The material from the prospective study consisted of cDNA or gDNA derived from T cells, B-cell-depleted T cells, or PBMCs. The dataset comprised deeply sampled blood TCRbeta repertoires from subjects exposed to, actively infected with, or recovered from COVID-19. The repertoires were released in a freely available public database intended as a resource for research on the immune response to SARS-CoV-2. The samples were drawn from the first 160 participants of the ongoing ImmuneRACE study and from 1,200 or so subjects provided by 6 global collaborators. The sample metadata nearly always contained a de-identified subject ID, COVID-19 status, age in years and sex. HLA class I and class II types, where available, came from metadata supplied by the sample provider rather than from assay-based typing. What the study reported, not specific to this receptor: The amount of clinical and demographic metadata varied by source and participant and was provided uncurated.

The collaborating institutions used their own protocols to collect whole blood in K2EDTA tubes. For TCRbeta analysis, collaborators shipped samples as frozen whole blood, isolated PBMCs, or DNA extracted from either of those sample types. This chain is built from TRBV12-3 or TRBV12-4 and TRBJ1-1; TRBD1 agrees with 7 junctional bases. This receptor was obtained from a man aged 45 to 65 with active COVID-19. Sample: peripheral blood. Read as DNA, the sequence is TGTGCCAGCAGTTTAGCGCAGACAGGGACAGCTTTCTTT. This yields the protein CASSLAQTGTAFF.